Shown below are 23 T cell receptor beta chains from a single sample sequenced in a study of CD8 T cells in ankylosing spondylitis. Points from the study as a whole: Apparently characteristic of ankylosing spondylitis blood was a TCR beta motif (eight highly homologous variants).

MiXCR was run by TCRdb on the 5' RACE reads, yielding one entry per CDR3 protein. The sample contains more than 300,000 distinct CDR3 sequences, roughly 8% of which appear only once. These receptors lack a known antigen. The sample comprised blood, either unsorted or a sorted T cell fraction (not recorded which). The source is a male donor with ankylosing spondylitis.

V usage is TRBV2 and J usage is TRBJ2-2, with D uncertain. The V end lost 8 bases, the J end lost 6 bases, and 16 bases lay between the germline ends. This CDR3 region has 14 residues. CDR1 SNHLY and CDR2 FYNNEI come from the germline V gene. The CDR3 coding sequence is TGTGCCAGCTTACCTACGGACCAGGCCGGGGAGCTGTTTTTT. As protein: CASLPTDQAGELFF.

This clonotype was seen ten or more times. Written as DNA, the CDR3 is TGTGCCAGCAGTGATTTCCTAGCGAACACCGGGGAGCTGTTTTTT. Its protein product is CASSDFLANTGELFF. The rearrangement joins TRBV2 to TRBJ2-2; D is ambiguous. This CDR3 is built from 15 residues. V was shortened by 3 bases and J by 0 bases, with 8 bases between the two germline ends. Germline CDR1 and CDR2: SNHLY and FYNNEI. The full variable domain, completed using reference TRBV2 and TRBJ2-2, is EPEVTQTPSHQVTQMGQEVILRCVPISNHLYFYWYRQILGQKVEFLVSFYNNEISEKSEIFDDQFSVERPDGSNFTLKIRSTKLEDSAMYFCASSDFLANTGELFFGEGSRLTVL.

This clonotype was counted ten times or more. The chain has TRBV12-3 or TRBV12-4 and TRBJ2-1; D gene unclear. The CDR3 has 12 amino acids. The V and J ends lost 7 bases and 8 bases respectively, with 12 bases between them. The CDR3 DNA is TGTGCCAGCACCGATGACCACGATGAGCAGTTCTTC. It yields the protein CASTDDHDEQFF.

This clonotype was found a few times. This chain uses TRBV7-3 with TRBJ2-1, with 16 bases lining up with TRBD2. Germline CDR1 and CDR2: SGHTA and FQGTGA. The CDR3 runs to 16 residues. V lost 4 bases and J lost 13; bases outside the gene matches: 10. CDR3 residues: CASSSLGLAGGRDQFF. CDR3 nucleotide sequence: TGTGCCAGCAGCTCGTTGGGACTAGCGGGAGGGAGAGACCAGTTCTTC. Variable domain in full (rest from reference TRBV7-3 and TRBJ2-1): GAGVSQTPSNKVTEKGKYVELRCDPISGHTALYWYRQSLGQGPEFLIYFQGTGAADDSGLPNDRFFAVRPEGSVSTLKIQRTERGDSAVYLCASSSLGLAGGRDQFFGPGTRLTVL.

This clonotype was found many times. The V and J genes are TRBV7-9 and TRBJ1-4, with 7 positions matching TRBD1. Per germline, CDR1 SEHNR and CDR2 FQNEAQ (reference sequence). The V gene end was trimmed by 3 bases and the J gene end by 8 bases; junction bases not matched to a gene: 3. This CDR3 contains 13 residues. CDR3 in DNA: TGTGCCAGCAGCTTTCCGGGACAGGAAAAACTGTTTTTT. Its translation: CASSFPGQEKLFF.

Many counts were recorded for this clonotype. This rearrangement joins TRBV7-9 to TRBJ2-1, with D possibly being TRBD1 or TRBD2 (5 bases each). Germline lookup yields CDR1 SEHNR and CDR2 FQNEAQ (reference sequence). The CDR3 has 14 residues. The V end lost 5 bases, the J end lost 8 bases, and 16 bases lay between the germline ends. CDR3 bases: TGTGCCAGCAGCCCAGGGTGGGAGTGGTATGAGCAGTTCTTC. Translation: CASSPGWEWYEQFF.

This sequence joins TRBV7-2 and TRBJ2-3, with a weak D call TRBD2 (5 bases). The germline CDR1 and CDR2 sequences are SGHTA and FQGNSA. There are 14 residues in the CDR3. Deletions cut 1 base from V and 5 bases from J, with 10 bases between. The CDR3 DNA reads TGTGCCAGCAGCTTAGTGCGGGTTGGAGATACGCAGTATTTT. This sequence encodes CASSLVRVGDTQYF.

This clonotype was seen more than once but under ten times. The chain recombines TRBV11-3 with TRBJ2-2; the match to TRBD2 covers 7 bases. This CDR3 contains 15 residues. The V segment lost 5 bases and the J segment 5 bases; nucleotides outside the gene matches: 8. Germline-derived CDR1 and CDR2 are SGHNT and YENEEA. In DNA form, the CDR3 reads TGTGCCAGCAGCCTAGCGGACTCTTTTACCGGGGAGCTGTTTTTT. Translated, it gives CASSLADSFTGELFF.

The chain uses TRBV6-1 and TRBJ2-3; D is undetermined. The CDR3 is made up of 15 amino acids. Trimming removed 6 bases at V and 2 bases at J, with 15 bases between. CDR1 is MNHNS and CDR2 is SASEGT in the germline V gene. CDR3 in DNA: TGTGCCAGCAGACGCTTGAGTATACCCACAGATACGCAGTATTTT. Translated: CASRRLSIPTDTQYF.

This clonotype has more than one count but fewer than ten. This chain uses TRBV11-3 with TRBJ2-3; TRBD2 matches at 8 bases. V trimming: 4 bases; J trimming: 4 bases; junction bases outside the gene matches: 10. The CDR3 runs to 16 residues. Germline V gives CDR1 SGHNT, CDR2 YENEEA. For the CDR3, the DNA is TGTGCCAGCAGCTCAGGCGGGGGGAAAGGGTCAGATACGCAGTATTTT. Translating gives CASSSGGGKGSDTQYF. Filled out from reference TRBV11-3 and TRBJ2-3, the complete variable domain reads EAGVVQSPRYKIIEKKQPVAFWCNPISGHNTLYWYLQNLGQGPELLIRYENEEAVDDSQLPKDRFSAERLKGVDSTLKIQPAELGDSAVYLCASSSGGGKGSDTQYFGPGTRLTVL.

J is TRBJ2-1 and V is TRBV6-1; D not resolved. Germline-derived CDR1 and CDR2 are MNHNS and SASEGT. V was shortened by 7 bases and J by 9 bases, with 22 bases between the two germline ends. The CDR3 is made up of 15 amino acids. CDR3 nucleotides: TGTGCCAGCAACCATCGACGAGGCCGCTGGAGTGAGCAGTTCTTC. The encoded protein is CASNHRRGRWSEQFF.

This clonotype was observed at least ten times. This sequence joins TRBV24-1 and TRBJ2-1; 8 bases are shared with TRBD1. J lost 1 base, V lost 4 bases, and 5 bases had no gene match. Germline lookup yields CDR1 KGHDR and CDR2 SFDVKD. This CDR3 has 16 residues. The CDR3 reads CATSDPTGASYNEQFF. The CDR3 nucleotides are TGTGCCACCAGTGACCCGACAGGGGCGTCCTACAATGAGCAGTTCTTC.

This clonotype is a singleton in its sample. This may be a read error, as it is one base from a much larger clone. The V gene is TRBV7-9, the J gene TRBJ2-1; the D gene is possibly TRBD2 (6 bases). Germline CDR1 reads SEHNR; CDR2 reads FQNEAQ (reference sequence). The CDR3 covers 13 residues. DNA of the CDR3: TGTGCCAGCAGACCGCGGGGTTACAGTGAGCAGTTCTTC. Translated: CASRPRGYSEQFF.

The chain recombines TRBV5-5 with TRBJ2-1; TRBD1 might be the D (6 bases). Germline V gene sequence: CDR1 SGHKS, CDR2 YYEKEE (reference sequence). This CDR3 spans 13 amino acids. V shed 0 bases and J shed 9 bases, with 10 bases lying between them. Here the CDR3 DNA reads TGTGCCAGCAGCTTGGCAGGGGATGGTGAGCAGTTCTTC. Its translation is CASSLAGDGEQFF.

V gene TRBV24-1 combines with J gene TRBJ2-1; D ambiguous. Trimming left V 4 bases short and J 5 bases short, with 8 bases between. This CDR3 has 13 residues. Germline CDR1 is KGHDR and CDR2 is SFDVKD. CDR3: CATSDQYHNEQFF. CDR3 sequence (DNA): TGTGCCACCAGTGACCAGTATCACAATGAGCAGTTCTTC.

This clonotype came up a few times. This sequence joins TRBV7-8 and TRBJ2-7, with 9 bases that match TRBD2. V lost 3 bases to trimming and J lost 4 bases; unmatched junction nucleotides: 19. Germline V CDR1 and CDR2: SGHVS, FQNEAQ. The CDR3 spans 19 residues. Here the CDR3 reads CASSLEGRPAGGPLYEQYF. CDR3 nucleotides: TGTGCCAGCAGCTTGGAGGGGCGCCCTGCGGGAGGGCCTTTGTACGAGCAGTACTTC.

V gene TRBV7-9 combines with J gene TRBJ2-5; 8 bases fit TRBD2. Germline V gene sequence: CDR1 SEHNR, CDR2 FQNEAQ (reference sequence). J was trimmed by 5 bases and V by 7 bases; bases with no gene match: 12. CDR3 size: 15 residues. In DNA form, the CDR3 reads TGTGCCAGCACCACGGAGGGACTAGTTTCCGAGACCCAGTACTTC. Translation gives CASTTEGLVSETQYF.

This chain connects TRBV12-3 or TRBV12-4 to TRBJ1-6, with a possible D match to TRBD1 (6 bases). CDR3 length: 13 residues. V lost 3 bases and J 8 bases, leaving 8 bases between the germline ends. CDR3 nucleotide sequence: TGTGCCAGCAGTTTTCAGGGGCATTCACCCCTCCACTTT. This translates into CASSFQGHSPLHF.

This clonotype has only a few counts. This chain uses TRBV5-1 with TRBJ2-1; 10 bases agree with TRBD2. Unmatched junction bases numbered 7, after V lost 2 bases and J lost 2 bases. Per germline, CDR1 SGHRS and CDR2 YFSETQ. The CDR3 spans 17 residues. CDR3 protein: CASSLRFTSGAYNEQFF. The CDR3 DNA sequence: TGCGCCAGCAGCTTACGCTTTACTAGCGGGGCCTACAATGAGCAGTTCTTC.

V is TRBV28 and J is TRBJ1-6, with TRBD1 identical over 7 bases. CDR1 MDHEN and CDR2 SYDVKM come from the germline V gene. The V segment lost 7 bases and the J segment 9 bases; nucleotides outside the gene matches: 12. The CDR3 sequence is 15 residues long. Here the CDR3 reads CASKETGSISSPLHF. The CDR3 nucleotides read TGTGCCAGCAAAGAGACAGGGAGTATCAGTTCACCCCTCCACTTT.

The chain combines TRBV5-1 with TRBJ2-7; 8 bases agree with TRBD2. Germline-derived CDR1 and CDR2 are SGHRS and YFSETQ. J lost 7 bases, V lost 4 bases, and 10 bases had no gene match. This CDR3 has 14 amino acids. The CDR3 DNA reads TGCGCCAGCAGCCCCAGCGGGAGTGGCTATGAGCAGTACTTC. It translates to CASSPSGSGYEQYF.

This clonotype was recorded at least ten times. The chain combines TRBV28 with TRBJ1-5; TRBD1 might be the D (5 bases). V lost 3 bases and J 7 bases, leaving 13 bases between the germline ends. CDR1 is MDHEN, CDR2 SYDVKM, per germline. The CDR3 is 14 amino acids. For the CDR3, the DNA is TGTGCCAGCAGTTTCAGGGCCTCAGGCCAGCCCCAGCATTTT. Protein product: CASSFRASGQPQHF.

This clonotype was recorded a few times. The chain combines TRBV4-1 with TRBJ2-5, with a weak D call TRBD1 (6 bases). The CDR3 runs to 12 residues. Trimming removed 5 bases from V and 5 bases from J, with 9 bases in between. The germline gives CDR1 MGHRA, CDR2 YSYEKL. CDR3 nucleotides: TGCGCCAGCAGCATGAGGGGGGAGACCCAGTACTTC. It yields the protein CASSMRGETQYF.